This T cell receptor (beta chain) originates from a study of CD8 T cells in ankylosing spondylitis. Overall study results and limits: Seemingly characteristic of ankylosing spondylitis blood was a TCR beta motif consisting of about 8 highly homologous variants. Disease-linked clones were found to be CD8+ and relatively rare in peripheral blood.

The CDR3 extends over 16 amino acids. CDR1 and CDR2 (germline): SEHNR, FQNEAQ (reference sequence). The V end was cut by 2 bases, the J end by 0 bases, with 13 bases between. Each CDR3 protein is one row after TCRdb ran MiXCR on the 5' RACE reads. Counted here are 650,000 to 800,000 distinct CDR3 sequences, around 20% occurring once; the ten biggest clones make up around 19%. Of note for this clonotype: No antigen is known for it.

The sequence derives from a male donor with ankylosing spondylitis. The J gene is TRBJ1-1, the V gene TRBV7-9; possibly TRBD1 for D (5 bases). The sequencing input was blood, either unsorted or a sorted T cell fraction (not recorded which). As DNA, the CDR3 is TGTGCCAGCAGCTTACCGACAGCCACCATGAACACTGAAGCTTTCTTT. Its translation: CASSLPTATMNTEAFF.